Presented here are 27 T cell receptor beta chains from one specimen sequenced in a study of CD8 T cells in ankylosing spondylitis (TCRdb year 2017). The research as a whole found: Blood from ankylosing spondylitis patients appeared to be characterized by a TCR beta motif made up of about 8 highly homologous amino acid variants.

Receptor amplification or capture employed 5' RACE. Sequencing took place on an Illumina HiSeq 2500. TCRdb ran its own pipeline on the public reads, namely fastp trimming at Q25 and MiXCR clone calling, and kept in-frame beta chains. Records with the same CDR3 protein are collapsed into one entry carrying the most frequent genes and DNA. In all, the sample holds over 600,000 distinct CDR3 sequences, and around 17% of those were seen once. Around a fifth of the sample is taken by the ten largest. The antigens of these receptors remain unknown. Sequenced: blood, either unsorted or a sorted T cell fraction (not recorded which). The receptors come from a male donor with ankylosing spondylitis.

V usage is TRBV7-9 and J usage is TRBJ1-5; D might be TRBD1 (5 bases). The CDR3 length is 14 residues. Germline V gives CDR1 SEHNR, CDR2 FQNEAQ (reference sequence). Trimming took off 5 bases at V and 6 bases at J, with 14 bases between the two ends. Here the CDR3 DNA reads TGTGCCAGCAGCCGAGGGACCTCGAGTCAGCCCCAGCATTTT. It specifies CASSRGTSSQPQHF.

The chain combines TRBV20-1 with TRBJ2-2, with D maybe TRBD2 (5 bases). The ends were cut back, 5 bases at V and 6 bases at J, with 7 bases in the middle. Germline V gene sequence: CDR1 DFQATT, CDR2 SNEGSKA (reference sequence). CDR3 length: 11 residues. CDR3 bases: TGCAGTGCTTGCGGGTCCGGGGAGCTGTTTTTT. Its protein product is CSACGSGELFF.

This clonotype has more than one count but fewer than ten. The chain uses TRBV4-2 and TRBJ2-3; 9 bases agree with TRBD2. The junction had 13 bases not matched to a gene; V was cut back by 0 bases and J by 6 bases. The CDR3 spans 18 residues. Germline V gene data show CDR1 as LGHNA and CDR2 as YNFKEQ. The CDR3 DNA reads as TGTGCCAGCAGCCAAGATAGTATGGCTAGCGGGATCTGGGATACGCAGTATTTT. The encoded protein is CASSQDSMASGIWDTQYF.

This clonotype was picked up many times. This chain links TRBV29-1 with TRBJ2-1; D gene unclear. The CDR3 has 11 residues. With 0 bases removed from V and 5 bases from J, the gap between germline ends came to 2 bases. Germline lookup yields CDR1 SQVTM and CDR2 ANQGSEA. DNA of the CDR3: TGCAGCGTTGAAGACAACAATGAGCAGTTCTTC. This sequence encodes CSVEDNNEQFF.

The chain couples TRBV5-1 to TRBJ2-1; a weak D match, TRBD2 (7 bases). The CDR3 consists of 14 residues. Per germline, CDR1 SGHRS and CDR2 YFSETQ. V was trimmed by 4 bases and J by 7 bases, leaving 15 bases between them. Here the CDR3 reads CASSREGGGNEQFF. The CDR3 DNA sequence: TGCGCCAGCAGCCGCGAAGGGGGGGGGAATGAGCAGTTCTTC.

This clonotype was seen a few times. The chain recombines TRBV7-6 with TRBJ2-7; 8 bases align to TRBD2. The CDR3 has 16 amino acids. Germline CDR1 is SGHVS and CDR2 is FNYEAQ. The V and J ends lost 0 bases and 1 base, in that order; junction bases with no gene match: 5. In DNA, the CDR3 is TGTGCCAGCAGCTTAGCCACTAGCGGCAGTTCCTACGAGCAGTACTTC. Translated: CASSLATSGSSYEQYF.

This clonotype has only a few counts. The rearrangement uses TRBV9 and TRBJ2-7; 7 bases match TRBD1. The CDR3 contains 14 residues. Germline trimming cut 3 bases from V and 3 bases from J; bases unmatched to any gene: 6. Germline CDR1 is SGDLS and CDR2 is YYNGEE. CDR3 coding DNA: TGTGCCAGCAGCGCGACAGGGAACCTCTACGAGCAGTACTTC. Residues: CASSATGNLYEQYF. Based on the CDR3 plus reference TRBV9 and TRBJ2-7, the full variable domain is DSGVTQTPKHLITATGQRVTLRCSPRSGDLSVYWYQQSLDQGLQFLIQYYNGEERAKGNILERFSAQQFPDLHSELNLSSLELGDSALYFCASSATGNLYEQYFGPGTRLTVT.

This clonotype was counted between two and nine times. The rearrangement links TRBV12-3 or TRBV12-4 to TRBJ1-1, with a tentative D call TRBD1 (6 bases). Trimming took 7 bases from V and 4 from J, leaving 16 bases between them. CDR3 length equals 14 residues. The CDR3 loop is CASTPGGRSTEAFF. CDR3 bases: TGTGCCAGCACCCCCGGGGGGCGTAGCACTGAAGCTTTCTTT.

Only a few counts were recorded for this clonotype. CDR3 loop: CSARPPGTNGELFF. The CDR3 region has the DNA TGCAGTGCTAGGCCCCCAGGGACGAACGGGGAGCTGTTTTTT. This chain uses TRBV20-1 with TRBJ2-2; D might be TRBD1 or TRBD2, each matching 5 bases. The CDR3 is 14 amino acids. Trimming shortened V by 3 bases and J by 7 bases, and 15 bases separated the two germline ends. CDR1 is DFQATT, CDR2 SNEGSKA, per germline (reference sequence).

The chain combines TRBV11-2 with TRBJ1-2; unclear D gene. CDR3 length: 15 amino acids. CDR1 and CDR2 from the germline V gene are SGHAT and FQNNGV. V was cut by 5 bases and J by 4 bases, with 17 bases left in between. The CDR3 bases are TGTGCCAGCAGCCAATTCATGGAGGGCGCCTATGGCTACACCTTC. It encodes CASSQFMEGAYGYTF.

CDR3 protein: CASNLSPGTGYNEQFF. The CDR3 DNA sequence: TGTGCCAGCAACCTCAGCCCCGGGACAGGTTACAATGAGCAGTTCTTC. The chain is built from TRBV12-3 or TRBV12-4 and TRBJ2-1, with 8 bases identical to TRBD1. The V segment lost 7 bases and the J segment 4 bases; nucleotides outside the gene matches: 12. This CDR3 has 16 amino acids.

This clonotype appeared a few times. This chain uses TRBV7-9 with TRBJ2-1; TRBD2 matches 7 bases. V lost 2 bases, J lost 4 bases, and 11 bases stayed unmatched. This CDR3 has 17 amino acids. Germline V CDR1 and CDR2: SEHNR, FQNEAQ (reference sequence). CDR3 residues: CASSLNPLAVLYNEQFF. The CDR3 region has the DNA TGTGCCAGCAGCTTAAACCCCCTAGCGGTACTTTACAATGAGCAGTTCTTC.

The V call is TRBV6-1, the J call TRBJ2-7; the D gene is possibly TRBD1 (6 bases). Per the germline V gene, CDR1 is MNHNS and CDR2 is SASEGT. Trimming removed 0 bases at V and 2 bases at J, with 14 bases between. The CDR3 contains 16 residues. The CDR3 spells CASSEARPGETYEQYF. The CDR3, as DNA: TGTGCCAGCAGTGAAGCGCGCCCAGGGGAAACCTACGAGCAGTACTTC.

The CDR3 bases are TGTGCCAGCAGGATACAGGGTTACGAGCAGTACTTC. Its protein product is CASRIQGYEQYF. The V gene is TRBV2, the J gene TRBJ2-7; D is possibly TRBD1 (6 bases). V was pared by 6 bases and J by 4 bases, with 10 bases between. The CDR3 has 12 residues. CDR1 is SNHLY and CDR2 is FYNNEI in the germline V gene.

This chain links TRBV12-5 with TRBJ2-7; D is unresolved. Germline CDR1 reads LGHNT; CDR2 reads FRNRAP. The CDR3 is 12 residues long. V dropped 4 bases and J dropped 1 base, with 5 bases sitting between them. The chain's CDR3 is CASGWASYEQYF. The CDR3 nucleotides read TGTGCTAGTGGTTGGGCTTCCTACGAGCAGTACTTC.

CDR3 residues: CASRPPFWDPGNTIYF. The CDR3 nucleotides are TGTGCCAGCAGGCCTCCGTTTTGGGACCCTGGAAACACCATATATTTT. This sequence joins TRBV12-3 or TRBV12-4 and TRBJ1-3, with D possibly matching TRBD1 (5 bases). Between the trimmed V and J ends, which lost 6 bases and 2 bases, there was a span of 17 bases. This CDR3 has 16 amino acids.

The rearrangement uses TRBV18 and TRBJ2-1; D gene unclear. The CDR3 is 14 residues long. CDR1 and CDR2 (germline): KGHSH, LQKENI. Trimming left V 5 bases short and J 0 bases short, with 8 bases between. The CDR3 loop is CASSRRFSYNEQFF. DNA for the CDR3: TGTGCCAGCTCAAGGCGCTTCTCCTACAATGAGCAGTTCTTC.

The chain links TRBV20-1 to TRBJ2-3; D is perhaps TRBD1 or TRBD2 (5 bases each). Germline CDR1 reads DFQATT; CDR2 reads SNEGSKA (reference sequence). This CDR3 spans 14 amino acids. The ends were cut back, 1 base at V and 4 bases at J, with 12 bases in the middle. For the CDR3, the DNA is TGCAGTGCTAGAGTGGGTGGGGGAGCAGATACGCAGTATTTT. This codes for CSARVGGGADTQYF.

The V gene is TRBV12-3 or TRBV12-4, the J gene TRBJ2-1, with D uncertain. This CDR3 has 14 amino acids. V was shortened by 5 bases and J by 0 bases, with 8 bases between the two germline ends. CDR3 nucleotide sequence: TGTGCCAGCAGTATGACTCTCTCCTACAATGAGCAGTTCTTC. Translating gives CASSMTLSYNEQFF.

This clonotype occurred many times. J is TRBJ2-5 and V is TRBV29-1; no clear D gene. Germline CDR1 is SQVTM and CDR2 is ANQGSEA. Trimming stripped 4 bases from V and 4 bases from J, with 13 bases between. The CDR3 runs to 13 residues. The CDR3 spells CSVVRNLGETQYF. Here the CDR3 DNA reads TGCAGCGTTGTTAGGAACCTCGGAGAGACCCAGTACTTC.

J is TRBJ2-3 and V is TRBV5-1, with 9 positions matching TRBD2. Germline loops: CDR1 SGHRS, CDR2 YFSETQ. This CDR3 spans 15 amino acids. V lost 1 base to trimming and J lost 4 bases; unmatched junction nucleotides: 4. The CDR3 reads CASSLPSGEADTQYF. In DNA form, the CDR3 reads TGCGCCAGCAGCTTGCCTAGCGGGGAGGCAGATACGCAGTATTTT.

The rearrangement joins TRBV7-2 to TRBJ2-5; 8 bases are a match to TRBD2. CDR1 is SGHTA and CDR2 is FQGNSA in the germline V gene. Trimming cost V 0 bases and J 5 bases; bases outside gene matches: 8. There are 16 residues in the CDR3. The CDR3 DNA reads as TGTGCCAGCAGCTTAGCTGCCGGGAGGGCCTGGGAGACCCAGTACTTC. Residues: CASSLAAGRAWETQYF.

The CDR3 here is CASSFTVTDTQYF. CDR3 in DNA: TGCGCCAGCAGCTTTACAGTTACAGATACGCAGTATTTT. The chain recombines TRBV5-1 with TRBJ2-3; D gene uncertain. Germline CDR1 and CDR2: SGHRS and YFSETQ. The germline V and J ends were trimmed by 2 bases and 3 bases, with 7 bases remaining between them. CDR3 length: 13 amino acids.

This clonotype was counted between two and nine times. The chain links TRBV20-1 to TRBJ2-7, with a tentative D call TRBD2 (5 bases). Trimming took off 1 base at V and 11 bases at J, with 18 bases between the two ends. Germline CDR1 is DFQATT and CDR2 is SNEGSKA (reference sequence). The CDR3 sequence is 13 residues long. CDR3 bases: TGCAGTGCTAGAGTGCGGGTGGGTAGCAGGAAGTACTTC. Protein: CSARVRVGSRKYF.

The chain couples TRBV12-3 or TRBV12-4 to TRBJ1-5; D is perhaps TRBD1 (6 bases). The ends were cut back, 2 bases at V and 0 bases at J, with 14 bases in the middle. This CDR3 contains 17 residues. The CDR3 spells CASSLTWTEFSNQPQHF. The CDR3, as DNA: TGTGCCAGCAGTTTAACTTGGACAGAATTTAGCAATCAGCCCCAGCATTTT.

The table lists this clonotype with a few counts. This chain joins TRBV5-1 and TRBJ2-5, with D maybe TRBD2 (6 bases). Trimming cost V 4 bases and J 5 bases, with 21 bases left between them. The CDR3 spans 16 residues. Germline V gene sequence: CDR1 SGHRS, CDR2 YFSETQ. Here the CDR3 reads CASSPPLGGEGETQYF. The CDR3 DNA reads as TGCGCCAGCAGCCCACCTCTTGGCGGGGAAGGGGAGACCCAGTACTTC.

The chain combines TRBV7-9 with TRBJ2-2; D is unresolved. The CDR3 runs to 17 residues. V lost 5 bases and J 0 bases, leaving 16 bases between the germline ends. Germline V CDR1 and CDR2: SEHNR, FQNEAQ (reference sequence). The CDR3 loop reads CASSPNTFGANTGELFF. CDR3 nucleotides: TGTGCCAGCAGCCCTAACACATTTGGAGCGAACACCGGGGAGCTGTTTTTT.